This entry concerns a single T cell receptor (beta chain). The target antigen is unknown. Repertoires were generated with immunoSEQ multiplex PCR, while TCRdb's copy carries only in-frame clones and drops some. The sample includes approximately 11,000 clones, approximately 75% of them seen just once. The sample belongs to a study of OX40 agonist ivuxolimab in advanced cancers. Study-wide background: Ivuxolimab was administered intravenously to patients at 0.01 to 10 mg/kg every 2 weeks. From 23 to 79 years was the age range, with a mean of around 60 years, and about 78% were male. Partial response was recorded in three patients: one hepatocellular carcinoma and two cutaneous melanoma cases.

Germline values: CDR1 LGHNT, CDR2 FRNRAP. Unmatched junction bases numbered 9, after V lost 6 bases and J lost 1 base. The CDR3 loop spans 18 amino acids. Findings and limits, study-wide: Expanded peripheral T cell antigen specificity was not determined.

The sequence was obtained from an adult with an advanced solid tumor such as melanoma, head and neck, liver or kidney cancer. The chain couples TRBV12-5 to TRBJ2-1; 13 bases are shared with TRBD2. The sequencing used CD4+ or CD8+ T cells sorted from blood, collected in a trial of the OX40 agonist ivuxolimab. The chain's CDR3 is CASGRGTSGAPSYNEQFF. As DNA, the CDR3 is TGTGCTAGTGGGAGAGGGACTAGCGGGGCCCCTTCCTACAATGAGCAGTTCTTC.